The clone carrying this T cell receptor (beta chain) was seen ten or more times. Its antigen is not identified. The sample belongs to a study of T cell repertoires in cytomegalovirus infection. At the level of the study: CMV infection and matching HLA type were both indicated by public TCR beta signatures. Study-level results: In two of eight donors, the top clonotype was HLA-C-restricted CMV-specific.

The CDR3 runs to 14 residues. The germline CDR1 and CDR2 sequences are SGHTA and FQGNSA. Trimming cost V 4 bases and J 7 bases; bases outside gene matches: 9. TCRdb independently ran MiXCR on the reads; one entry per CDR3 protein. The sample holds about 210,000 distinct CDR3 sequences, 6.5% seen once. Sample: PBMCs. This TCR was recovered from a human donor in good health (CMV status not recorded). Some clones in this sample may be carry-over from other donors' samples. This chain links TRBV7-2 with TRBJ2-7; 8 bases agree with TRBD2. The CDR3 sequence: CASSSSGPLSEQYF. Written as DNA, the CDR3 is TGTGCCAGCAGCTCTAGCGGGCCGCTCTCAGAGCAGTACTTC.